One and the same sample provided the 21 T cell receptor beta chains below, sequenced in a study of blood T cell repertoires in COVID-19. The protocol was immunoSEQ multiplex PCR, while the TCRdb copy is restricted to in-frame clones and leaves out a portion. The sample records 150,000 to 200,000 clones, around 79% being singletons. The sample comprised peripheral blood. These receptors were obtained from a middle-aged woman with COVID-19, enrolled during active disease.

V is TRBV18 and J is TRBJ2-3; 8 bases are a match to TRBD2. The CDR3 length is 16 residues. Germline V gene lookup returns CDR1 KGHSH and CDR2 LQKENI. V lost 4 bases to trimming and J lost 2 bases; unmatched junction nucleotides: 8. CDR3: CASSQRGGILTDTQYF. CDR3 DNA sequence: TGTGCCAGCTCACAACGCGGGGGGATTCTCACAGATACGCAGTATTTT.

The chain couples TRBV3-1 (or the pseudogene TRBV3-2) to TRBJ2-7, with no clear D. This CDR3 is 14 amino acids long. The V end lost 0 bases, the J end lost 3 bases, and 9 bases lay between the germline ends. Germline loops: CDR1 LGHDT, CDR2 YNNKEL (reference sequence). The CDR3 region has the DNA TGTGCCAGCAGCCAAGAGGTGAGTGGCTACGAGCAGTACTTC. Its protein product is CASSQEVSGYEQYF.

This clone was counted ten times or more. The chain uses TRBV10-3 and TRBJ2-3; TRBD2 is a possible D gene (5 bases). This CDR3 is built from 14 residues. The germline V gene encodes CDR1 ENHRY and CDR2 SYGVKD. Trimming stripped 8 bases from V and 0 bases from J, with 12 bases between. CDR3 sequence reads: CAIVDSSSTDTQYF. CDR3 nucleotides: TGTGCCATCGTGGACTCCTCTAGCACAGATACGCAGTATTTT.

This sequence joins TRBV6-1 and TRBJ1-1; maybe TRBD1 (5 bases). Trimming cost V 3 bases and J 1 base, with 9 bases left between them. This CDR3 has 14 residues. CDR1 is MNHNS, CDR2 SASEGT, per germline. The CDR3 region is CASSEGGKNTEAFF. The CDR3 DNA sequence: TGTGCCAGCAGTGAGGGGGGTAAGAACACTGAAGCTTTCTTT.

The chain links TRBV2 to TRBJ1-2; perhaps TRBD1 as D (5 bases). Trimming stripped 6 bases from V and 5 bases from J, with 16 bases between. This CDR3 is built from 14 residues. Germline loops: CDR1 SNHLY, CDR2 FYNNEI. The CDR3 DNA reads TGTGCCAGCAGCCCAGACAGACTTTTATATGGCTACACCTTC. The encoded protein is CASSPDRLLYGYTF. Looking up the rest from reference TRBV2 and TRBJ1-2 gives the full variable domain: EPEVTQTPSHQVTQMGQEVILRCVPISNHLYFYWYRQILGQKVEFLVSFYNNEISEKSEIFDDQFSVERPDGSNFTLKIRSTKLEDSAMYFCASSPDRLLYGYTFGSGTRLTVV.

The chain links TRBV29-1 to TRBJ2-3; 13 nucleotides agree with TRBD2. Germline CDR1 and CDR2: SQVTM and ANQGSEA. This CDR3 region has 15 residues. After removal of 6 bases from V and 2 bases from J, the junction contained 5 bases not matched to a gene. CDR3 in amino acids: CSVELAGGNTDTQYF. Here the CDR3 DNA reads TGCAGCGTAGAACTAGCGGGGGGGAACACAGATACGCAGTATTTT.

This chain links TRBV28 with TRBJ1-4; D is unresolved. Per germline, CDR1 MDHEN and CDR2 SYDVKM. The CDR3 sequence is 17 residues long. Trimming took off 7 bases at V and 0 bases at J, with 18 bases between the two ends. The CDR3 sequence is CASTLVSPGATNEKLFF. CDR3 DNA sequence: TGTGCCAGCACACTCGTAAGCCCCGGTGCAACTAATGAAAAACTGTTTTTT.

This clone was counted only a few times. This chain's CDR3 is CASSLSGREYEKLFF. The CDR3 DNA follows: TGCGCCAGCAGCCTATCCGGGAGGGAATACGAAAAACTGTTTTTT. The chain links TRBV5-1 to TRBJ1-4, with D hard to call. V lost 4 bases and J 8 bases, leaving 18 bases between the germline ends. The CDR3 is 15 residues long. Germline V gives CDR1 SGHRS, CDR2 YFSETQ. The full variable domain, with the rest looked up from reference TRBV5-1 and TRBJ1-4, is KAGVTQTPRYLIKTRGQQVTLSCSPISGHRSVSWYQQTPGQGLQFLFEYFSETQRNKGNFPGRFSGRQFSNSRSEMNVSTLELGDSALYLCASSLSGREYEKLFFGSGTQLSVL.

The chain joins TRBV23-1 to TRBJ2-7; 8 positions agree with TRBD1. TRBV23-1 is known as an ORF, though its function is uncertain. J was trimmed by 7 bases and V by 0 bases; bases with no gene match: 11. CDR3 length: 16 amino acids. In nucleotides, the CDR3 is TGCGCCAGCAGTCAATCGAGAGAGACAGGGGATTCTGAGCAGTACTTC. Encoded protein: CASSQSRETGDSEQYF.

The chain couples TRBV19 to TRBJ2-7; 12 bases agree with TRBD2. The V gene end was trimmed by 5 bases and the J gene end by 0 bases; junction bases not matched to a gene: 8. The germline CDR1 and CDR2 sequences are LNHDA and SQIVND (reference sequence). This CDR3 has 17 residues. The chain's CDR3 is CASSARRTSGDSYEQYF. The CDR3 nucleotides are TGTGCCAGTAGTGCCCGCCGGACTAGCGGGGACTCCTACGAGCAGTACTTC.

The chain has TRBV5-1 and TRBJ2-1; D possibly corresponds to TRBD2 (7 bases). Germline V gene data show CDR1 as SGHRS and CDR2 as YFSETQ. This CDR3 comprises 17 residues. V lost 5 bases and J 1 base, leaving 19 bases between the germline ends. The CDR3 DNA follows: TGCGCCAGCAGAAGCGCCGGGGGCGGGGGATCCTACAATGAGCAGTTCTTC. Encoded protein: CASRSAGGGGSYNEQFF.

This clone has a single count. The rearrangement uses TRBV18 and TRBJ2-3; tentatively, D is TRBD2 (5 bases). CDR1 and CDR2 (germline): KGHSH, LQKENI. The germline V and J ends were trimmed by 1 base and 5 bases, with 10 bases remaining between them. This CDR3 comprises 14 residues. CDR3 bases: TGTGCCAGCTCACCACTACCAGGACTAGATACGCAGTATTTT. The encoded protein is CASSPLPGLDTQYF.

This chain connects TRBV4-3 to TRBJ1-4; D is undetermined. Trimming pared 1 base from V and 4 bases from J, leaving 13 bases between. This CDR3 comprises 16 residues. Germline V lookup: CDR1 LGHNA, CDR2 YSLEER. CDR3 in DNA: TGCGCCAGCAGCCAAGTGTGGGCCGGCTATAATGAAAAACTGTTTTTT. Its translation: CASSQVWAGYNEKLFF.

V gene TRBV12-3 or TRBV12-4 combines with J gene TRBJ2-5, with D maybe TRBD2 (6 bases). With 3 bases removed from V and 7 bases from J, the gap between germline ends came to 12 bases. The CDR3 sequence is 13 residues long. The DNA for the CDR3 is TGTGCCAGCAGTTTTGGAGGGGTGGGGACCCAGTACTTC. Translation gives CASSFGGVGTQYF.

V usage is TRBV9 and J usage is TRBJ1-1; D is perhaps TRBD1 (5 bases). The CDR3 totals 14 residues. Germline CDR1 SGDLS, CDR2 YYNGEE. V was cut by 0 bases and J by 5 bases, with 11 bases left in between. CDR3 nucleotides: TGTGCCAGCAGCGTAGTCGCAGGGCGTACTGAAGCTTTCTTT. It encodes CASSVVAGRTEAFF.

The CDR3 bases are TGCAGCGTTGAATTCCTAGCGGGAGTGGTTGAGCAGTTCTTC. Translating it yields CSVEFLAGVVEQFF. The V call is TRBV29-1, the J call TRBJ2-1, with 10 positions matching TRBD2. The CDR3 has 14 residues. Germline V lookup: CDR1 SQVTM, CDR2 ANQGSEA. V was pared by 2 bases and J by 9 bases, with 7 bases of the junction left unmatched.

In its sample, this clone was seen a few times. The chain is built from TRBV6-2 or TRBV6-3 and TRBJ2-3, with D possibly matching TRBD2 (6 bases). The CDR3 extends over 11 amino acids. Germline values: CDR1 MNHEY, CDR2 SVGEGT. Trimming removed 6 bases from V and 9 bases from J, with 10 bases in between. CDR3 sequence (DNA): TGTGCCAGCAGCCTAGCGCGCACGCAGTATTTT. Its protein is CASSLARTQYF.

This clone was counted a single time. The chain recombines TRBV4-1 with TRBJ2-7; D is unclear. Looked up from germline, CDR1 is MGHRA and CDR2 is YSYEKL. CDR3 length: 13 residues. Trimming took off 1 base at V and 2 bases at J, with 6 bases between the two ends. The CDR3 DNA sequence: TGCGCCAGCAGCCAAGGCCGAGCCTACGAGCAGTACTTC. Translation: CASSQGRAYEQYF.

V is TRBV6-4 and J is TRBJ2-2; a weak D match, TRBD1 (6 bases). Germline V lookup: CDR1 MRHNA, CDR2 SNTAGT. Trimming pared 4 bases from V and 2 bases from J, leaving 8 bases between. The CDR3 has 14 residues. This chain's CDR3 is CASSAGANTGELFF. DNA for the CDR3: TGTGCCAGCAGTGCAGGGGCCAACACCGGGGAGCTGTTTTTT.

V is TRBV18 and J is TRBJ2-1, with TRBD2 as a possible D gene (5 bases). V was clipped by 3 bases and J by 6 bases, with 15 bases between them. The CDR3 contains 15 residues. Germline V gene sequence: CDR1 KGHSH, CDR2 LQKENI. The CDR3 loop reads CASSPAGGSSNEQFF. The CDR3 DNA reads TGTGCCAGCTCACCCGCAGGAGGATCCAGCAATGAGCAGTTCTTC.

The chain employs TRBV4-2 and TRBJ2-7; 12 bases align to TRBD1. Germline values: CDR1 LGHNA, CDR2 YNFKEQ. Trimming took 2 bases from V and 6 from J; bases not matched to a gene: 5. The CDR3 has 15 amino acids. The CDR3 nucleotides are TGTGCCAGCAGCCAATGGGGACAGGGGGCCTCCGAGCAGTACTTC. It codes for CASSQWGQGASEQYF.